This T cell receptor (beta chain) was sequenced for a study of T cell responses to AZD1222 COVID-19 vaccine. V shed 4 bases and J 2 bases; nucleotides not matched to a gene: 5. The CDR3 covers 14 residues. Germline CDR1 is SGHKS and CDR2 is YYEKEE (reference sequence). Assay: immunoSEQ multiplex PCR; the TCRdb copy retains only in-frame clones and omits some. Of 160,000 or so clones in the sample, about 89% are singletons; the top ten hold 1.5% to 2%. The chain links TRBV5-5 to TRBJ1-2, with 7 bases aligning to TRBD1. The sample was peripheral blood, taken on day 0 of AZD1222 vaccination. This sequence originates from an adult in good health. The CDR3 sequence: CASSPTGLNYGYTF. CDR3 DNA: TGTGCCAGCAGCCCGACAGGGTTGAACTATGGCTACACCTTC. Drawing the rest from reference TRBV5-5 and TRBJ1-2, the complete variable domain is DAGVTQSPTHLIKTRGQQVTLRCSPISGHKSVSWYQQVLGQGPQFIFQYYEKEERGRGNFPDRFSARQFPNYSSELNVNALLLGDSALYLCASSPTGLNYGYTFGSGTRLTVV.